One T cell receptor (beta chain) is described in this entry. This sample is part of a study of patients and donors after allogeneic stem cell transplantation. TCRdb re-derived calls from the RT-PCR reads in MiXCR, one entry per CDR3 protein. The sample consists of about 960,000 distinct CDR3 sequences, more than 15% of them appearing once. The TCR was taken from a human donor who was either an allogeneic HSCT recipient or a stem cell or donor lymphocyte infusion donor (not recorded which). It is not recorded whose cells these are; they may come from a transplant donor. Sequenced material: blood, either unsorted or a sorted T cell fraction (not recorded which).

This CDR3 is CASSLVGPLKNTGELFF. In DNA, the CDR3 is TGTGCCAGCAGCTTAGTGGGACCGTTAAAGAACACCGGGGAGCTGTTTTTT. The J gene is TRBJ2-2, the V gene TRBV11-3; the D call may be TRBD1 or TRBD2 (5 bases each). The germline gives CDR1 SGHNT, CDR2 YENEEA. The CDR3 runs 17 residues. V was shortened by 1 base and J by 1 base, with 13 bases between the two germline ends.